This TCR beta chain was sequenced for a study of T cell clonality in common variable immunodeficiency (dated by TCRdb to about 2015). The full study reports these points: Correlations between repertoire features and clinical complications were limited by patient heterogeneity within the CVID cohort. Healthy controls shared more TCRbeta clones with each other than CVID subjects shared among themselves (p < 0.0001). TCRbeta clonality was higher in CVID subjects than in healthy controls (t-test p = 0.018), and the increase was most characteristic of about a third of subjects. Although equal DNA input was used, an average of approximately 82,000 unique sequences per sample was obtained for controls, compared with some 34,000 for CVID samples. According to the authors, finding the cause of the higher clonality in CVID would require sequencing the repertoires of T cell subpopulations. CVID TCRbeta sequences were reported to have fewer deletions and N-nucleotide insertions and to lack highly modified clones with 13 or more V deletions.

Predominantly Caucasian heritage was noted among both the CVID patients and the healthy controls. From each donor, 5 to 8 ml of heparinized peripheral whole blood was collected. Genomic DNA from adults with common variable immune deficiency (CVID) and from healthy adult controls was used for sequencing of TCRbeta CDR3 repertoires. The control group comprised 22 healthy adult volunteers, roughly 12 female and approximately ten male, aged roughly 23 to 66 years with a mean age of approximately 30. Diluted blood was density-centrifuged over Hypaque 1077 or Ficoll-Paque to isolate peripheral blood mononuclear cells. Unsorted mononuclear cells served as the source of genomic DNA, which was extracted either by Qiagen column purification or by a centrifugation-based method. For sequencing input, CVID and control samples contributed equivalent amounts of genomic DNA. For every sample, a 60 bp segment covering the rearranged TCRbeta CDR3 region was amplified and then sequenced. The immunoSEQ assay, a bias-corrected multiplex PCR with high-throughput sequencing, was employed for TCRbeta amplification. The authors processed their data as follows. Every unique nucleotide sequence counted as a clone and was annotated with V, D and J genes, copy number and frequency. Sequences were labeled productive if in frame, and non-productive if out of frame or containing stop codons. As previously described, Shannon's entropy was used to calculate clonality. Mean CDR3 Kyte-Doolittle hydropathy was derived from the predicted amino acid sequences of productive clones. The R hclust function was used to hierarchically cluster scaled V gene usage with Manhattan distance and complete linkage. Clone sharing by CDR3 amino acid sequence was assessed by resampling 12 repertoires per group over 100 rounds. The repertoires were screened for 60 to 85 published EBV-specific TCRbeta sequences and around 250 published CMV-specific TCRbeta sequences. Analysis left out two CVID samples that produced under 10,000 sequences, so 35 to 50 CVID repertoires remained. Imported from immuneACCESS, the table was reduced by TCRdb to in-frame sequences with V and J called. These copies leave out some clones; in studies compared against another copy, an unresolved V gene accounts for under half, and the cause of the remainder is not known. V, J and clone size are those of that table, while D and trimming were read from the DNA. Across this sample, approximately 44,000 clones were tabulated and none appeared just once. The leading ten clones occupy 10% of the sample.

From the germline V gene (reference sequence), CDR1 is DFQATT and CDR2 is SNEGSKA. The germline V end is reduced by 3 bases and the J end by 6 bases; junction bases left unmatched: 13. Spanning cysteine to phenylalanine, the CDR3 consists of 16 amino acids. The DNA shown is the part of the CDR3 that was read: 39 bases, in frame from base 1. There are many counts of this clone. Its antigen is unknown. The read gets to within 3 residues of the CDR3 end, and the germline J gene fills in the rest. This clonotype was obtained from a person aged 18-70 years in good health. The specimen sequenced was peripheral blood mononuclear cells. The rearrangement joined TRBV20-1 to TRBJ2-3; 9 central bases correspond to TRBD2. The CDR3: CSARKSGGLGRDTQYF. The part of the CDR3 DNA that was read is TGCAGTGCTAGGAAGAGCGGGGGGCTCGGTAGGGATACG.